This T cell receptor (beta chain) is from a study of blood T cell repertoires in COVID-19. Study-wide context: Sites in the United States, Italy and Spain provided acute and convalescent COVID-19 samples.

Per the original methods: Quantification of nucleated cells was approximated via reference gene primer amplification. The table came from immunoSEQ multiplex PCR; TCRdb's copy has only in-frame clones and leaves some out. V, J and clone size are those of that table, while D and trimming were read from the DNA. Of over 100,000 clones listed, over 80% are singletons. Germline CDR1 MDHEN, CDR2 SYDVKM. V was trimmed by 3 bases and J by 4 bases, leaving 15 bases between them. This CDR3 contains 15 residues. The study recruited people aged about 18 to 90 years across approximately 23 US areas. Categorization into cohorts depended on clinical history that participants reported.

The rearrangement uses TRBV28 and TRBJ1-2; no reliable D call. This receptor was identified in a woman aged 30 to 39 who had recovered from COVID-19. The specimen sequenced was PBMCs or T cells enriched from blood (not recorded which). Here the CDR3 DNA reads TGTGCCAGCAGTTTTACCGGGGATGGGTCCTATGGCTACACCTTC. Encoded protein: CASSFTGDGSYGYTF.